This entry is about one TCR beta chain. The repertoire was sequenced with immunoSEQ multiplex PCR; TCRdb's copy has only in-frame clones and lacks some. The table shows 90,000 to 95,000 clones, with approximately 83% occurring only once. The length of the CDR3 is 15 residues. V was pared by 3 bases and J by 2 bases, with 12 bases between. Germline assignment: CDR1 SGHKS and CDR2 YYEKEE (reference sequence). The time point here: baseline, week 1 (first vaccination visit). Stated treatment: pre-vaccination baseline after standard-of-care therapy. The sample comes from a study of a mutant IDH1 vaccine in newly diagnosed glioma. Looking at the study overall: Males made up 62.5% and females roughly 40% of treated patients, whose mean age was roughly 40 years.

V gene TRBV5-5 combines with J gene TRBJ1-5; D unresolved. This clonotype was sampled from a woman between 45 and 60 years old with glioma. Sequencing was performed on PBMCs, taken from a glioma patient treated with radiotherapy, temozolomide or both. CDR3: CASSWAGVGNQPQHF. In DNA, the CDR3 is TGTGCCAGCAGCTGGGCCGGGGTTGGCAATCAGCCCCAGCATTTT.